The 31 T cell receptor beta chains in this list originate from one sample, sequenced in a study of molecular identifiers for immune sequencing clone quantification. TCRdb processed the PCR reads anew with MiXCR; each CDR3 protein has one entry. The table includes approximately 670,000 distinct CDR3 sequences, 15% to 20% detected once. The specimen was naive CD8+ T cells from blood, with Jurkat cell RNA spiked in. The subset here: FACS-sorted CD8+CD4-CCR7+CD45RA+ naive T cells. The origin of the receptors is a human donor in good health. Some libraries in this study had Jurkat cell RNA spiked in.

In the case of this clonotype: A much larger clone sits a single nucleotide away, making a read error possible. The chain combines TRBV5-8 with TRBJ2-7, with 10 bases matching TRBD2. The CDR3 loop spans 15 amino acids. Per the germline V gene, CDR1 is SGHTS and CDR2 is YDEGEE. The CDR3 here is CARSLALAGVGEQYF. CDR3 bases: TGTGCCAGAAGCTTGGCCCTAGCGGGAGTTGGCGAGCAGTACTTC.

This clonotype was seen ten or more times. The V call is TRBV19, the J call TRBJ2-1, with 7 bases aligning to TRBD2. Germline lookup yields CDR1 LNHDA and CDR2 SQIVND (reference sequence). CDR3 length equals 15 residues. V was pared by 1 base and J by 3 bases, with 3 bases of the junction left unmatched. The CDR3 nucleotides are TGTGCCAGTAGTATAGGTCTAGCGGACTACAATGAGCAGTTCTTC. Protein sequence: CASSIGLADYNEQFF.

This clonotype was found many times. The CDR3 DNA reads as TGTGCCAGTACCCTCCTTCCCAGCCAGCCCCAGCATTTT. Translating it yields CASTLLPSQPQHF. The J gene is TRBJ1-5, the V gene TRBV19; D unresolved. Trimming stripped 7 bases from V and 7 bases from J, with 14 bases between. CDR1 LNHDA and CDR2 SQIVND come from the germline V gene (reference sequence). CDR3 length: 13 residues.

The V call is TRBV20-1, the J call TRBJ2-7; 7 bases fit TRBD1. After removal of 6 bases from V and 0 bases from J, the junction contained 8 bases not matched to a gene. Germline CDR1 is DFQATT and CDR2 is SNEGSKA (reference sequence). There are 14 residues in the CDR3. In DNA form, the CDR3 reads TGCAGTGCAAGGGTACAGGGGCACTCCTACGAGCAGTACTTC. Translated: CSARVQGHSYEQYF.

This clonotype was recorded at least ten times. V gene TRBV7-9 combines with J gene TRBJ1-1, with unresolved D. CDR3 length: 11 amino acids. Between the trimmed V and J ends, which lost 4 bases and 6 bases, there was a span of 6 bases. Germline CDR1 reads SEHNR; CDR2 reads FQNEAQ (reference sequence). The CDR3 nucleotides read TGTGCCAGCAGCTCCAACCCTGAAGCTTTCTTT. It yields the protein CASSSNPEAFF.

This clonotype was recorded many times. V gene TRBV12-3 or TRBV12-4 combines with J gene TRBJ2-7; 8 positions match TRBD2. The CDR3 has 14 residues. The V and J ends lost 4 bases and 9 bases, in that order; junction bases with no gene match: 11. The CDR3 DNA is TGTGCCAGCAGTTCCGCGGGAGGCCCTGGGGTGCAGTACTTC. This encodes CASSSAGGPGVQYF.

This clonotype was counted at least ten times. This rearrangement joins TRBV6-1 to TRBJ2-7; TRBD1 might be the D (5 bases). Germline V gene data show CDR1 as MNHNS and CDR2 as SASEGT. V was trimmed by 8 bases and J by 0 bases, leaving 11 bases between them. The CDR3 consists of 13 residues. CDR3 loop: CASGARSSYEQYF. For the CDR3, the DNA is TGTGCCAGCGGGGCGAGGAGCTCCTACGAGCAGTACTTC.

This clonotype was observed at least ten times. J is TRBJ1-1 and V is TRBV5-4, with no clear D. Germline V lookup: CDR1 SGHNT, CDR2 YYREEE (reference sequence). V lost 5 bases to trimming and J lost 8 bases, with 13 bases between them. This CDR3 is built from 12 residues. The CDR3 reads CASSVRPDEAFF. The CDR3 DNA is TGTGCCAGCAGTGTTCGTCCGGACGAAGCTTTCTTT.

The J gene is TRBJ1-3, the V gene TRBV5-1; no clear D. This CDR3 spans 14 amino acids. Germline-derived CDR1 and CDR2 are SGHRS and YFSETQ. V gave up 7 bases and J gave up 4 bases, with 15 bases separating them. The CDR3 bases are TGCGCCAGCGGAGACGGACCCGAAGGAAACACCATATATTTT. Translating gives CASGDGPEGNTIYF.

With respect to this clonotype: A read error may be the cause here, since a much bigger clone is one base away. The CDR3 DNA reads as TGCGTCAGCAGCCAAGGATACGGGACAGGGCCCTACAATGAGCAGTTCTTC. Encoded protein: CVSSQGYGTGPYNEQFF. This chain links TRBV4-3 with TRBJ2-1; 9 bases map to TRBD1. The germline gives CDR1 LGHNA, CDR2 YSLEER. The CDR3 runs to 17 residues.

This clonotype has ten or more counts. The chain has TRBV13 and TRBJ1-1; possibly TRBD1 for D (6 bases). V lost 5 bases to trimming and J lost 5 bases, with 18 bases between them. CDR1 PRHDT and CDR2 FYEKMQ come from the germline V gene (reference sequence). The CDR3 is 15 amino acids. The CDR3 region is CASSLKGVVETEAFF. In nucleotides, the CDR3 is TGTGCCAGCAGCCTCAAGGGGGTAGTGGAGACTGAAGCTTTCTTT.

This clonotype was picked up a small number of times. The rearrangement joins TRBV7-9 to TRBJ2-1; perhaps TRBD1 as D (6 bases). The V and J ends lost 5 bases and 8 bases respectively, with 16 bases between them. The germline V gene encodes CDR1 SEHNR and CDR2 FQNEAQ (reference sequence). The CDR3 is 14 amino acids. CDR3: CASSPVQGLDEQFF. In nucleotides, the CDR3 is TGTGCCAGCAGCCCCGTTCAGGGGCTCGATGAGCAGTTCTTC.

Of note for this clonotype: Given a much more abundant clone one base away, this may be a read error. The chain uses TRBV7-2 and TRBJ2-3; tentatively, D is TRBD1 (6 bases). V was cut by 4 bases and J by 0 bases, with 11 bases left in between. This CDR3 has 15 residues. Per the germline V gene, CDR1 is SGHTA and CDR2 is FQGNSA. The CDR3 loop is CASSYCRGSTDTQYF. In nucleotides, the CDR3 is TGTGCCAGCAGCTACTGCAGGGGTAGCACAGATACGCAGTATTTT.

In its sample, this clonotype was seen many times. The V gene is TRBV6-2 or TRBV6-3, the J gene TRBJ1-5, with no clear D. Germline CDR1 is MNHEY and CDR2 is SVGEGT. The CDR3 totals 12 residues. The V gene lost 2 bases and the J gene lost 9 bases, with 8 bases spanning the gap. CDR3 nucleotides: TGTGCCAGCAGTTACGGGTCAGGGCCCCAGCATTTT. Amino acid sequence: CASSYGSGPQHF.

The rearrangement links TRBV3-1 to TRBJ2-1; D gene uncertain. Germline V lookup: CDR1 LGHDT, CDR2 YNNKEL (reference sequence). V lost 4 bases and J lost 8, with 15 bases in between. CDR3 size: 14 residues. This CDR3 is CASSRMTLGDEQFF. The CDR3 coding sequence is TGTGCCAGCAGCCGCATGACCCTTGGCGATGAGCAGTTCTTC.

Points on this clonotype: A read error may be the cause here, since a much bigger clone is one base away. The chain links TRBV27 to TRBJ2-2, with D possibly matching TRBD1 (6 bases). This CDR3 has 17 residues. The germline V gene encodes CDR1 MNHEY and CDR2 SMNVEV (reference sequence). CDR3 in DNA: TGTGCCAGCAGTTTAGGGCCACAGGGCACCAACACCGGGGAGCTGCTTTTT. Translating it yields CASSLGPQGTNTGELLF.

The V and J genes are TRBV7-6 and TRBJ1-2, with TRBD1 matching over 8 bases. Germline V gene data show CDR1 as SGHVS and CDR2 as FNYEAQ. V lost 1 base, J lost 7 bases, and 14 bases stayed unmatched. This CDR3 contains 17 residues. CDR3 sequence (DNA): TGTGCCAGCAGCTTAGGAGCAGAACGACAGGGGACAAGTGGCTACACCTTC. Protein product: CASSLGAERQGTSGYTF. Combining the CDR3 with reference TRBV7-6 and TRBJ1-2 gives the whole variable domain GAGVSQSPRYKVTKRGQDVALRCDPISGHVSLYWYRQALGQGPEFLTYFNYEAQQDKSGLPNDRFSAERPEGSISTLTIQRTEQRDSAMYRCASSLGAERQGTSGYTFGSGTRLTVV.

This clonotype was seen many times. This sequence joins TRBV20-1 and TRBJ1-5; D not resolved. The germline gives CDR1 DFQATT, CDR2 SNEGSKA (reference sequence). Trimming stripped 5 bases from V and 0 bases from J, with 11 bases between. CDR3 length equals 14 residues. The CDR3 DNA follows: TGCAGTGCTTATTCAGGAGATAGCAATCAGCCCCAGCATTTT. Translation: CSAYSGDSNQPQHF.

Concerning this clonotype itself: A much larger clone sits a single nucleotide away, making a read error possible. V usage is TRBV11-1 and J usage is TRBJ1-1; the D gene is possibly TRBD1 (5 bases). CDR3 length equals 13 residues. Germline CDR1 and CDR2: SGHAT and FQDESV (reference sequence). CDR3 amino acids: CANSPMGGTEAFF. The CDR3 nucleotides read TGTGCCAACAGCCCCATGGGGGGAACTGAAGCTTTCTTT.

Concerning this clonotype: A much larger clone lies one base from this, so it may be a read error. The chain has TRBV4-3 and TRBJ2-6, with D possibly matching TRBD1 (6 bases). Germline loops: CDR1 LGHNA, CDR2 YSLEER. CDR3 length: 15 residues. V was trimmed by 4 bases and J by 0 bases, leaving 7 bases between them. The CDR3 DNA reads TGCGCCAGCAGCCGACAGGACTCTGGGGCCAACGTCCTGACTTTC. Encoded protein: CASSRQDSGANVLTF.

This clonotype was seen repeatedly, ten times or more. The J gene is TRBJ2-7, the V gene TRBV14; 7 bases map to TRBD2. The CDR3 has 15 residues. Trimming cost V 4 bases and J 0 bases; bases outside gene matches: 6. CDR1 is SGHDN and CDR2 is FVKESK in the germline V gene. Here the CDR3 DNA reads TGTGCCAGCAGCCTGTTGGCGGGAGCCTCCTACGAGCAGTACTTC. It yields the protein CASSLLAGASYEQYF.

The sample holds many counts of this clonotype. This rearrangement joins TRBV27 to TRBJ2-7; 13 bases align to TRBD2. The CDR3 totals 16 residues. Germline CDR1 MNHEY, CDR2 SMNVEV (reference sequence). With V trimmed by 5 bases and J by 2 bases, 6 bases remained unmatched. In DNA form, the CDR3 reads TGTGCCAGCAGTCCCGGACTAGCGGGGGCCGCCTACGAGCAGTACTTC. Amino acid sequence: CASSPGLAGAAYEQYF.

Many counts were recorded for this clonotype. V and J are TRBV3-1 and TRBJ2-6; D is unclear. Germline values: CDR1 LGHDT, CDR2 YNNKEL (reference sequence). Trimming shortened V by 1 base and J by 0 bases, and 7 bases separated the two germline ends. The CDR3 runs 16 residues. CDR3 DNA sequence: TGTGCCAGCAGCCAAGTAGGGATCTCTGGGGCCAACGTCCTGACTTTC. Protein sequence: CASSQVGISGANVLTF.

At least ten counts were recorded for this clonotype. The chain uses TRBV5-6 and TRBJ2-3; TRBD2 aligns across 9 bases. Germline-derived CDR1 and CDR2 are SGHDT and YYEEEE. V gave up 4 bases and J gave up 5 bases; unmatched junction bases: 5. The CDR3 loop spans 14 amino acids. The DNA of the CDR3 is TGTGCCAGCAGCCCGCTGACTAGCGGAGATACGCAGTATTTT. Its protein is CASSPLTSGDTQYF.

In the case of this clonotype: A much bigger clone sits one base away, suggesting this may be a read error. Because the CDR3 is missing its conserved closing phenylalanine or tryptophan, this is likely a read error. This chain uses TRBV4-1 with TRBJ2-7, with a weak D call TRBD1 (5 bases). The CDR3 length is 15 residues. V was pared by 0 bases and J by 0 bases, with 9 bases between. The V gene's germline CDR1 is MGHRA and CDR2 YSYEKL. The CDR3 DNA follows: TGCGCCAGCAGCCAAGAGAGACAGAGCTCCTACGAGCAGTACTAC. Translation gives CASSQERQSSYEQYY.

The CDR3 DNA reads TGTGCCAGCAGTTCCAAGGACAGGACGAACACCGGGGAGCTGTTTTTT. Translating gives CASSSKDRTNTGELFF. This sequence joins TRBV12-3 or TRBV12-4 and TRBJ2-2; 7 positions agree with TRBD1. The length of the CDR3 is 16 residues. V lost 4 bases, J lost 0 bases, and 5 bases stayed unmatched.

This clonotype was recorded many times. The genes are TRBV29-1 and TRBJ2-7; TRBD2 might be the D (5 bases). Trimming removed 6 bases at V and 2 bases at J, with 14 bases between. The CDR3 runs to 13 residues. The germline CDR1 and CDR2 sequences are SQVTM and ANQGSEA. CDR3 sequence (DNA): TGCAGCGTCGCAGAGGGTTTGCCCTACGAGCAGTACTTC. Translating it yields CSVAEGLPYEQYF.

This clonotype was recorded at least ten times. This sequence joins TRBV5-1 and TRBJ2-5; perhaps TRBD1 as D (5 bases). The CDR3 sequence is 17 residues long. Trimming took 0 bases from V and 1 from J, leaving 16 bases between them. From germline, CDR1 is SGHRS and CDR2 YFSETQ. The CDR3 DNA sequence: TGCGCCAGCAGCTTGGAAGGGTCAGGGATGTCCCAAGAGACCCAGTACTTC. This gives the protein CASSLEGSGMSQETQYF.

There are a few counts of this clonotype. The chain carries TRBV14 and TRBJ2-5, with D unresolved. The germline V and J ends were trimmed by 0 bases and 7 bases, with 21 bases remaining between them. The CDR3 has 17 amino acids. Germline CDR1 and CDR2: SGHDN and FVKESK. The CDR3 sequence: CASSQDGSGGRLRTQYF. DNA of the CDR3: TGTGCCAGCAGCCAAGATGGCTCGGGTGGAAGATTACGGACCCAGTACTTC.

This clonotype appeared a few times. Germline is not matched at one junction end, which may reflect a read error. The rearrangement uses TRBV27 and TRBJ2-3; D possibly matches TRBD1 or TRBD2 (6 bases each). The CDR3 runs to 14 residues. Looked up from germline, CDR1 is MNHEY and CDR2 is SMNVEV (reference sequence). CDR3 protein: CASSLWGAPDTRYF. As DNA, the CDR3 is TGTGCCAGCAGTTTATGGGGGGCTCCAGATACGCGGTATTTT.

In this sample, this clonotype turned up a few times. This sequence joins TRBV6-2 or TRBV6-3 and TRBJ2-1; no definite D call. The V and J ends lost 2 bases and 3 bases respectively, with 11 bases between them. The CDR3 is made up of 15 amino acids. Germline V gene sequence: CDR1 MNHEY, CDR2 SVGEGT. The CDR3 loop reads CASSYRSDNYNEQFF. The CDR3 region has the DNA TGTGCCAGCAGTTACAGGTCTGACAACTACAATGAGCAGTTCTTC.